This TCR beta chain emerged from a study of T cell responses to AZD1222 COVID-19 vaccine. The study's findings and limits: The donor group comprised mostly white British people and more females; the analysis possibly underestimated clonal diversity.

Germline lookup yields CDR1 MRHNA and CDR2 SNTAGT. There are 13 residues in the CDR3. Between the trimmed V and J ends, which lost 5 bases and 5 bases, there was a span of 10 bases. A note on this clone: Its antigen is as yet unknown.

Clones were sequenced by immunoSEQ multiplex PCR, and TCRdb holds only the in-frame ones, with some missing. The sample shows about 57,000 clones, 75% to 90% of them seen only once. Here the sequenced sample was peripheral blood, taken on day 0 of AZD1222 vaccination. The chain carries TRBV6-4 and TRBJ1-5; D is ambiguous. This sequence originates from an adult in good health. DNA of the CDR3: TGTGCCAGCAGTCCGTCTAGGGATCAGCCCCAGCATTTT. It yields the protein CASSPSRDQPQHF.